The clone carrying this T cell receptor beta chain was detected only once. This entry comes from a study of blood T cell repertoires in COVID-19. At the level of the study: The study drew acute and convalescent COVID-19 samples from the United States, Italy and Spain. PBMCs, B-cell-depleted T cells, or T cells were the source of the cDNA or gDNA that made up the material.

CDR1 and CDR2 (germline): SGHRS, YFSETQ. CDR3 length: 15 residues. With 4 bases removed from V and 1 base from J, the gap between germline ends came to 14 bases. In the original analysis: By means of reference gene primer amplification, nucleated cell counts were estimated. This table comes from immunoSEQ multiplex PCR, and its TCRdb copy is limited to in-frame clones, with some not included. The V and J calls and clone size are taken from that table; D and trimming were inferred from the DNA. The table has some 48,000 clones, about four fifths seen once. V usage is TRBV5-1 and J usage is TRBJ1-2; possibly TRBD1 for D (5 bases). This sequence was found in a human donor in a cohort sampled during active COVID-19. Input material: peripheral blood. This chain's CDR3 is CASSGSPGLNYGYTF. The DNA of the CDR3 is TGCGCCAGCAGCGGGTCCCCGGGACTTAACTATGGCTACACCTTC.